Below, 31 T cell receptor beta chains from the same sample are listed, as sequenced in a study of T cell repertoires in cytomegalovirus infection (dated by TCRdb to about 2019). The treatment or condition label here, explained by the study, means: in vitro stimulation with specific CMV peptide epitopes to enrich CMV-specific T cells. Antigens of these TCRs are unknown. TCRdb records Illumina HiSeq 1500 as the sequencer. In-frame beta chains were kept once TCRdb had trimmed the public reads at Q25 with fastp and called clones with MiXCR. Identical CDR3 protein sequences are pooled into one entry, listed with their most common genes and DNA. The sample table shows about 160,000 distinct CDR3 sequences, and roughly 21% are seen once. Clones ranked in the top ten supply more than 25% of the sample. The material was CD8+ T cells from cultured PBMCs, obtained from culture after CMV antigen stimulation. The receptors come from a human donor in good health (CMV status not recorded). Some clones in this sample may be carry-over from other donors' samples.

The J gene is TRBJ1-1, the V gene TRBV7-6; weak D call: TRBD1 (6 bases). This CDR3 is 15 amino acids long. The germline V and J ends were trimmed by 5 bases and 1 base, with 14 bases remaining between them. Looked up from germline, CDR1 is SGHVS and CDR2 is FNYEAQ. Written as DNA, the CDR3 is TGTGCCAGCAGCCCGCTACAGGGAACGAACACTGAAGCTTTCTTT. This sequence encodes CASSPLQGTNTEAFF.

This chain connects TRBV12-3 or TRBV12-4 to TRBJ2-7, with D unresolved. The V end was cut by 3 bases, the J end by 4 bases, with 7 bases between. The CDR3 is 12 residues long. CDR3 amino acids: CASSFSLYEQYF. The CDR3, as DNA: TGTGCCAGCAGTTTCTCACTTTACGAGCAGTACTTC.

This clonotype was observed a handful of times. This chain links TRBV7-2 with TRBJ2-3; the D gene could be TRBD1 or TRBD2 (5 bases each). Germline V gene data show CDR1 as SGHTA and CDR2 as FQGNSA. Trimming took 4 bases from V and 2 from J, leaving 13 bases between them. The length of the CDR3 is 15 residues. Here the CDR3 DNA reads TGTGCCAGCAGCTACACCGGGACGACCACAGATACGCAGTATTTT. As protein: CASSYTGTTTDTQYF.

J is TRBJ1-2 and V is TRBV4-1; no clear D gene. The CDR3 covers 15 residues. V was shortened by 0 bases and J by 5 bases, with 13 bases between the two germline ends. Germline V gene data show CDR1 as MGHRA and CDR2 as YSYEKL. The CDR3 loop reads CASSQDSGSVYGYTF. CDR3 bases: TGCGCCAGCAGCCAAGATTCGGGGTCTGTGTATGGCTACACCTTC.

This clonotype was observed a handful of times. The V gene is TRBV7-2, the J gene TRBJ2-5; 7 nucleotides match TRBD1. Germline-derived CDR1 and CDR2 are SGHTA and FQGNSA. The V gene end was trimmed by 5 bases and the J gene end by 5 bases; junction bases not matched to a gene: 11. The CDR3 totals 15 residues. In nucleotides, the CDR3 is TGTGCCAGCAGCCCTAGGGCAGGGGGACGGGAGACCCAGTACTTC. Its protein product is CASSPRAGGRETQYF.

This chain connects TRBV28 to TRBJ1-6; D is possibly TRBD1 (5 bases). With 6 bases removed from V and 4 bases from J, the gap between germline ends came to 13 bases. Germline-derived CDR1 and CDR2 are MDHEN and SYDVKM. This CDR3 has 15 residues. The CDR3: CASSPGPRYNSPLHF. The DNA for the CDR3 is TGTGCCAGCAGCCCGGGGCCCCGGTATAATTCACCCCTCCACTTT.

This clonotype showed up just a few times. The gene calls are TRBV7-6 and TRBJ2-6; no reliable D call. The CDR3 covers 16 residues. CDR1 and CDR2 (germline): SGHVS, FNYEAQ. The V and J ends lost 2 bases and 2 bases respectively, with 10 bases between them. The CDR3 here is CASSLLNGAGANVLTF. The CDR3 DNA reads as TGTGCCAGCAGCTTATTAAATGGGGCTGGGGCCAACGTCCTGACTTTC.

This clonotype has just a few counts. The gene calls are TRBV10-3 and TRBJ2-4; TRBD2 matches 9 bases. V was pared by 3 bases and J by 0 bases, with 15 bases of the junction left unmatched. The CDR3 contains 20 residues. Germline V gives CDR1 ENHRY, CDR2 SYGVKD. The CDR3 sequence: CAISDSGGGGDSLAKNIQYF. CDR3 coding DNA: TGTGCCATCAGTGACAGTGGGGGCGGGGGGGACTCGCTAGCCAAAAACATTCAGTACTTC.

This clonotype has just a few counts. The V gene is TRBV7-9, the J gene TRBJ2-7; D is perhaps TRBD2 (5 bases). CDR3 length equals 16 residues. The germline CDR1 and CDR2 sequences are SEHNR and FQNEAQ (reference sequence). V was pared by 5 bases and J by 4 bases, with 21 bases between. CDR3 amino acids: CASSHQEAPRRYEQYF. Here the CDR3 DNA reads TGTGCCAGCAGCCATCAGGAGGCGCCAAGGCGGTACGAGCAGTACTTC.

This chain uses TRBV7-2 with TRBJ1-1; 7 bases are shared with TRBD1. This CDR3 has 15 amino acids. Germline loops: CDR1 SGHTA, CDR2 FQGNSA. With V trimmed by 1 base and J by 4 bases, 6 bases remained unmatched. The CDR3 here is CASSLGGTASTEAFF. The DNA of the CDR3 is TGTGCCAGCAGCTTAGGGGGGACAGCCAGCACTGAAGCTTTCTTT.

The chain has TRBV4-3 and TRBJ2-1, with D possibly being TRBD1 (6 bases). The ends were cut back, 1 base at V and 5 bases at J, with 15 bases in the middle. Germline CDR1 is LGHNA and CDR2 is YSLEER. This CDR3 spans 16 amino acids. CDR3 DNA: TGCGCCAGCAGCCAAGGTACAGGGTTAGGGAACAATGAGCAGTTCTTC. Its translation: CASSQGTGLGNNEQFF.

This clonotype has a count of ten or more. The chain employs TRBV12-3 or TRBV12-4 and TRBJ2-1; 9 bases line up with TRBD2. Germline trimming cut 6 bases from V and 5 bases from J; bases unmatched to any gene: 8. The CDR3 loop spans 15 amino acids. CDR3: CASSQRTSVNNEQFF. The CDR3 nucleotides are TGTGCCAGCAGCCAACGGACTAGCGTGAACAATGAGCAGTTCTTC.

This clonotype was counted only a few times. The junction shows a germline mismatch at one end, possibly a read error. The V call is TRBV7-2, the J call TRBJ1-2; TRBD1 matches 7 bases. The CDR3 is 14 residues long. CDR1 and CDR2 from the germline V gene are SGHTA and FQGNSA. This chain's CDR3 is CASRLGGGDYGYTF. The CDR3 DNA is TGTGCCAGCAGATTAGGAGGGGGCGACTATGGCTACACCTTC. Together with reference TRBV7-2 and TRBJ1-2, the CDR3 gives the full variable domain: GAGVSQSPSNKVTEKGKDVELRCDPISGHTALYWYRQSLGQGLEFLIYFQGNSAPDKSGLPSDRFSAERTGGSVSTLTIQRTQQEDSAVYLCASRLGGGDYGYTFGSGTRLTVV.

The CDR3 region is CASSLMDRGWNTEAFF. The CDR3 DNA follows: TGTGCCAGCAGCTTAATGGACAGGGGTTGGAACACTGAAGCTTTCTTT. The rearrangement uses TRBV7-3 and TRBJ1-1, with TRBD1 matching 9 bases. Trimming at V came to 1 base and at J to 1 base, leaving 4 bases not matched to a gene. The length of the CDR3 is 16 residues. Germline-derived CDR1 and CDR2 are SGHTA and FQGTGA.

The CDR3 region is CASRDYRYEQYF. The CDR3 coding sequence is TGTGCCAGCAGGGACTACCGTTACGAGCAGTACTTC. This chain links TRBV27 with TRBJ2-7, with D perhaps TRBD2 (6 bases). Germline V lookup: CDR1 MNHEY, CDR2 SMNVEV (reference sequence). There are 12 residues in the CDR3. V lost 6 bases to trimming and J lost 4 bases, with 10 bases between them.

The J gene is TRBJ1-4, the V gene TRBV4-1, with D unresolved. Germline lookup yields CDR1 MGHRA and CDR2 YSYEKL. This CDR3 is built from 15 residues. Trimming left V 1 base short and J 10 bases short, with 16 bases between. CDR3 sequence reads: CASSQGIMLNGKLFF. The DNA for the CDR3 is TGCGCCAGCAGCCAAGGGATCATGCTTAACGGAAAACTGTTTTTT.

This clonotype was found a few times. The chain carries TRBV9 and TRBJ2-2; TRBD2 matches at 8 bases. The germline V gene encodes CDR1 SGDLS and CDR2 YYNGEE. The length of the CDR3 is 15 residues. V shed 3 bases, J shed 3 bases, and the junction held 4 bases outside the gene matches. Here the CDR3 DNA reads TGTGCCAGCAGCGAAACAGCGGGGGACACCGGGGAGCTGTTTTTT. The encoded protein is CASSETAGDTGELFF.

This chain joins TRBV4-3 and TRBJ1-3, with D perhaps TRBD1 (5 bases). Trimming left V 1 base short and J 7 bases short, with 17 bases between. This CDR3 comprises 16 residues. Germline V gene sequence: CDR1 LGHNA, CDR2 YSLEER. For the CDR3, the DNA is TGCGCCAGCAGCCAAGGCCCGACAGTTCCGGAGAACACCATATATTTT. Translation: CASSQGPTVPENTIYF.

The V call is TRBV9, the J call TRBJ1-6; tentatively, D is TRBD1 (5 bases). The germline CDR1 and CDR2 sequences are SGDLS and YYNGEE. The CDR3 covers 17 residues. Trimming took off 4 bases at V and 0 bases at J, with 14 bases between the two ends. The CDR3 reads CASSLGTESSYNSPLHF. In nucleotides, the CDR3 is TGTGCCAGCAGCCTAGGGACGGAAAGCTCCTATAATTCACCCCTCCACTTT.

The V call is TRBV7-2, the J call TRBJ1-6, with D unresolved. The CDR3 loop spans 15 amino acids. Germline V gene lookup returns CDR1 SGHTA and CDR2 FQGNSA. The V and J ends lost 4 bases and 7 bases respectively, with 14 bases between them. CDR3 sequence: CASSSITGLNSPLHF. The CDR3 coding sequence is TGTGCCAGCAGCTCGATCACGGGATTAAATTCACCCCTCCACTTT.

The rearrangement links TRBV7-4 to TRBJ1-2, with D possibly matching TRBD1 (6 bases). This CDR3 is 18 amino acids long. V was cut by 1 base and J by 0 bases, with 18 bases left in between. CDR1 and CDR2 (germline): SGHVT, SQSDAQ. The CDR3 is CASSLEGGRGLTNYGYTF. CDR3 sequence (DNA): TGTGCCAGCAGCTTAGAGGGTGGCAGGGGCCTCACTAACTATGGCTACACCTTC.

This clonotype was seen a handful of times. The chain couples TRBV4-1 to TRBJ1-2; no firm D call. This CDR3 spans 15 amino acids. Per the germline V gene, CDR1 is MGHRA and CDR2 is YSYEKL. V was trimmed by 7 bases and J by 4 bases, leaving 19 bases between them. CDR3 coding DNA: TGCGCCAGCACTCAACTCGGGGATGGGAGCTATGGCTACACCTTC. This codes for CASTQLGDGSYGYTF.

This clonotype was seen only a few times. V gene TRBV4-1 combines with J gene TRBJ2-7; TRBD1 aligns across 12 bases. The CDR3 contains 15 residues. Germline CDR1 is MGHRA and CDR2 is YSYEKL. The ends lost 4 bases at V and 6 bases at J; junction bases unmatched: 7. This CDR3 is CASSPGTGGWSEQYF. In DNA form, the CDR3 reads TGCGCCAGCAGCCCCGGGACAGGGGGCTGGTCCGAGCAGTACTTC.

This clonotype was found a few times. The V and J genes are TRBV12-3 or TRBV12-4 and TRBJ2-6, with TRBD1 identical over 9 bases. There are 20 residues in the CDR3. Trimming took 4 bases from V and 1 from J; bases not matched to a gene: 14. Here the CDR3 DNA reads TGTGCCAGCAGTTACTCGACAGGGGGTTTTCCTACTTCTGGGGCCAACGTCCTGACTTTC. It yields the protein CASSYSTGGFPTSGANVLTF.

The chain is built from TRBV27 and TRBJ2-1, with D tentatively TRBD1 (5 bases). CDR3 length: 15 amino acids. Trimming took 5 bases from V and 0 from J, leaving 11 bases between them. CDR1 and CDR2 (germline): MNHEY, SMNVEV (reference sequence). As DNA, the CDR3 is TGTGCCAGCAGTCCTCGACAGAGCTCCTACAATGAGCAGTTCTTC. It yields the protein CASSPRQSSYNEQFF.

The chain couples TRBV7-6 to TRBJ1-5, with D maybe TRBD1 (5 bases). Germline assignment: CDR1 SGHVS and CDR2 FNYEAQ. This CDR3 spans 14 amino acids. Deletions cut 1 base from V and 5 bases from J, with 9 bases between. For the CDR3, the DNA is TGTGCCAGCAGCTTAGAACTGGGGGATCAGCCCCAGCATTTT. Translating it yields CASSLELGDQPQHF. The full variable domain, rest sourced from reference TRBV7-6 and TRBJ1-5, is GAGVSQSPRYKVTKRGQDVALRCDPISGHVSLYWYRQALGQGPEFLTYFNYEAQQDKSGLPNDRFSAERPEGSISTLTIQRTEQRDSAMYRCASSLELGDQPQHFGDGTRLSIL.

The V gene is TRBV4-3, the J gene TRBJ2-7; TRBD1 is a possible D gene (6 bases). Trimming pared 4 bases from V and 3 bases from J, leaving 19 bases between. The CDR3 contains 16 residues. Germline CDR1 is LGHNA and CDR2 is YSLEER. The CDR3 DNA sequence: TGCGCCAGCAGCCCTACTCACCGCCAGGGGTTCTACGAGCAGTACTTC. It codes for CASSPTHRQGFYEQYF.

The chain joins TRBV6-6 to TRBJ1-5; 9 positions agree with TRBD1. V was clipped by 5 bases and J by 7 bases; unmatched bases: 12. The germline V gene has CDR1 MNHNY and CDR2 SVGAGI (reference sequence). The CDR3 is 16 residues long. The CDR3 sequence is CASSKTEDRGVQPQHF. The CDR3 DNA is TGTGCCAGCAGTAAAACCGAGGACAGGGGAGTACAGCCCCAGCATTTT.

This clonotype was seen many times. The V call is TRBV19, the J call TRBJ2-7; D may be TRBD1 (6 bases). The germline gives CDR1 LNHDA, CDR2 SQIVND (reference sequence). This CDR3 region has 14 residues. The V and J ends lost 1 base and 2 bases respectively, with 9 bases between them. Written as DNA, the CDR3 is TGTGCCAGTAGTATAGTGGACAGTACCTACGAGCAGTACTTC. Residues: CASSIVDSTYEQYF.

This clonotype occurred many times. The V and J genes are TRBV12-3 or TRBV12-4 and TRBJ1-2; TRBD1 matches at 7 bases. This CDR3 spans 14 amino acids. Trimming cost V 2 bases and J 14 bases; bases outside gene matches: 14. This CDR3 is CASSLHYDRDGATF. The DNA of the CDR3 is TGTGCCAGCAGTTTACATTACGACAGGGACGGAGCGACCTTC.

The chain has TRBV7-9 and TRBJ2-7; D is perhaps TRBD1 (5 bases). The CDR3 extends over 14 amino acids. Germline-derived CDR1 and CDR2 are SEHNR and FQNEAQ (reference sequence). Trimming left V 4 bases short and J 3 bases short, with 13 bases between. CDR3: CASSSDSPYYEQYF. CDR3 sequence (DNA): TGTGCCAGCAGCTCCGACAGCCCTTACTACGAGCAGTACTTC.